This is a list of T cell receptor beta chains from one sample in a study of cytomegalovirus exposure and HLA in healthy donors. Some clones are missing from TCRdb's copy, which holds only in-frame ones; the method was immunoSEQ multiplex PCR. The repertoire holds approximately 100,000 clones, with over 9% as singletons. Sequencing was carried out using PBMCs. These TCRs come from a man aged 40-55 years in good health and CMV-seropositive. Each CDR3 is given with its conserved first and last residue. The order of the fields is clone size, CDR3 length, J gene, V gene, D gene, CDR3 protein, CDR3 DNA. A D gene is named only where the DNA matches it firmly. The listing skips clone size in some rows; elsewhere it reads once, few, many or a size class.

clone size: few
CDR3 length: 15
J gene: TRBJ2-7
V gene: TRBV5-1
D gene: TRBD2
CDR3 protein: CASSSPGGGSYEQYF
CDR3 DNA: TGCGCCAGCAGCTCCCCGGGGGGGGGATCCTACGAGCAGTACTTC

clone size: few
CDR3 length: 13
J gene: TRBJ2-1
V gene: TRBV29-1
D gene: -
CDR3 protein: CSVGTEPYNEQFF
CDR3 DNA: TGCAGCGTTGGGACAGAACCCTACAATGAGCAGTTCTTC

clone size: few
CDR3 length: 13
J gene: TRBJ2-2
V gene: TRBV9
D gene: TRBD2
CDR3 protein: CASNKREAGELFF
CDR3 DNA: TGTGCCAGCAACAAGCGGGAGGCCGGGGAGCTGTTTTTT

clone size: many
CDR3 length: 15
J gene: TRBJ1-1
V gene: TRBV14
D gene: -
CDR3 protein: CASSQVTGWDTEAFF
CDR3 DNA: TGTGCCAGCAGCCAAGTAACGGGTTGGGACACTGAAGCTTTCTTT

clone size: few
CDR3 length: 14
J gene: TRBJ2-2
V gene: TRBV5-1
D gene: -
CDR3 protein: CASSTTGNTGELFF
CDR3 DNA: TGCGCCAGCAGCACGACAGGGAACACCGGGGAGCTGTTTTTT

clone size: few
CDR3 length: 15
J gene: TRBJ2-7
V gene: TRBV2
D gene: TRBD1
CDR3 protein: CASSDLEGQNYEQYF
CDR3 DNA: TGTGCCAGCAGTGATCTAGAGGGACAGAACTACGAGCAGTACTTC

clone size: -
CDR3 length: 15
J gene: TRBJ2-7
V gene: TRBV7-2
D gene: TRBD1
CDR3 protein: CASSQPGQGRNEQYF
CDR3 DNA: TGTGCCAGCAGCCAGCCGGGACAGGGAAGGAACGAGCAGTACTTC

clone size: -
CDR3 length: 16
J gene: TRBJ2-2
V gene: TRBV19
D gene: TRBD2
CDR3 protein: CASSSRAGMNTGELFF
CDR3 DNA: TGTGCCAGTAGTTCTAGAGCGGGAATGAACACCGGGGAGCTGTTTTTT

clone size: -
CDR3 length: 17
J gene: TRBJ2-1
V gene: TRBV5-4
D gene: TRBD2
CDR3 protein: CASSPGLAGEKHNEQFF
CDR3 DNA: TGTGCCAGCAGCCCGGGACTAGCGGGAGAAAAGCACAATGAGCAGTTCTTC

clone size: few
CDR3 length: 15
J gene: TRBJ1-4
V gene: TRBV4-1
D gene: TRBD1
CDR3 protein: CASSHVDRGAEKLFF
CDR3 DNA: TGCGCCAGCAGCCATGTTGACAGGGGAGCCGAAAAACTGTTTTTT

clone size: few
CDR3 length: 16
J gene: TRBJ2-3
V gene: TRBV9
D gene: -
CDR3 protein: CASSVELRGLTDTQYF
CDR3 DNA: TGTGCCAGCAGCGTAGAGTTGCGGGGCCTCACAGATACGCAGTATTTT

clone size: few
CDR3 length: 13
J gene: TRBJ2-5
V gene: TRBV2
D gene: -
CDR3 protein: CASSGLIQETQYF
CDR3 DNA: TGTGCCAGCAGTGGACTAATCCAAGAGACCCAGTACTTC

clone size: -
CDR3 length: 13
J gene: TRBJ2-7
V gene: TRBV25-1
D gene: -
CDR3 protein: CASSAPQGGEQYF
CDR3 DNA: TGTGCCAGCAGCGCCCCCCAGGGCGGCGAGCAGTACTTC

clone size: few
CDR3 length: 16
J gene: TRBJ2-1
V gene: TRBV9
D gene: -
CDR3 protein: CASSETRTGLNNEQFF
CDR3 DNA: TGTGCCAGCAGCGAGACCCGTACGGGACTCAACAATGAGCAGTTCTTC

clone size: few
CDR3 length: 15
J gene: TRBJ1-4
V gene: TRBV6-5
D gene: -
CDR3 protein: CASSYSGQGNEKLFF
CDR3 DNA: TGTGCCAGCAGTTACTCTGGGCAGGGAAATGAAAAACTGTTTTTT

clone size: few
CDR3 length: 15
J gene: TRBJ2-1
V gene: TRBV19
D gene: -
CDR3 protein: CASSILTRAGGEQFF
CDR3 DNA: TGTGCCAGTAGTATCTTGACTAGGGCAGGAGGTGAGCAGTTCTTC

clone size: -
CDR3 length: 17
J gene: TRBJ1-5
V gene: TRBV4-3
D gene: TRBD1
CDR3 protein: CASSQELQGFSNQPQHF
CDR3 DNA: TGCGCCAGCAGCCAAGAATTACAGGGGTTTAGCAATCAGCCCCAGCATTTT

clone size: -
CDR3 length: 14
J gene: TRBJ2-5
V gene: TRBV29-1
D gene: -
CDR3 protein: CSGRGGGFPETQYF
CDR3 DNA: TGCAGCGGGAGGGGGGGAGGGTTTCCCGAGACCCAGTACTTC

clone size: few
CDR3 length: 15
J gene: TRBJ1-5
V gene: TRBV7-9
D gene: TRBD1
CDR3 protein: CASSSTGDSNQPQHF
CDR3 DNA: TGTGCCAGCAGCTCGACAGGGGACAGCAATCAGCCCCAGCATTTT

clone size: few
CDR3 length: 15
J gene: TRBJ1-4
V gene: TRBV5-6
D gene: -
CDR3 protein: CASSLTDRSNEKLFF
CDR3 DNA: TGTGCCAGCAGCTTGACGGACAGAAGTAATGAAAAACTGTTTTTT

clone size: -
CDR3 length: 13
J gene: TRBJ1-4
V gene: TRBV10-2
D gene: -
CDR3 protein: CASSGRQNEKLFF
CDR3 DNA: TGCGCCAGCAGTGGGAGACAGAATGAAAAACTGTTTTTT

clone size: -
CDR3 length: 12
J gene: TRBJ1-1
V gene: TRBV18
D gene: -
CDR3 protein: CASSNSGTEAFF
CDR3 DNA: TGTGCCAGCTCTAACTCAGGGACTGAAGCTTTCTTT

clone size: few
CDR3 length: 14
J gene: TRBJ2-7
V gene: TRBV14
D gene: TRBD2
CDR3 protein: CASSAGLAVGEQYF
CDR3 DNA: TGTGCCAGCAGCGCGGGACTAGCGGTCGGCGAGCAGTACTTC

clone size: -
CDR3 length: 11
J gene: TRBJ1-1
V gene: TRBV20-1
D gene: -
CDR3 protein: CSARDQAEAFF
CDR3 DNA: TGCAGTGCTAGAGATCAGGCTGAAGCTTTCTTT

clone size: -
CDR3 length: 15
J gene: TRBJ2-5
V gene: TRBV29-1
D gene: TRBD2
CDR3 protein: CSVRGTSGRKETQYF
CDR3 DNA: TGCAGCGTTAGGGGGACTAGCGGGAGAAAAGAGACCCAGTACTTC

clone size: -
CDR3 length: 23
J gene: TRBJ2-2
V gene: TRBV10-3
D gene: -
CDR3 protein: CAIITGTSLPSLQRTTNTGELFF
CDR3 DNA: TGTGCCATCATCACCGGGACATCCCTACCTAGTCTTCAAAGGACGACGAACACCGGGGAGCTGTTTTTT

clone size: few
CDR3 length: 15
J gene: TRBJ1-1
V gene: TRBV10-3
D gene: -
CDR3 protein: CAISESAGLNTEAFF
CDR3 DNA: TGTGCCATCAGTGAGTCGGCAGGCTTGAACACTGAAGCTTTCTTT

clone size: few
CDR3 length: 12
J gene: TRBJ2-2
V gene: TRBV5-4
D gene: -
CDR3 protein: CASSRDSGELFF
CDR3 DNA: TGTGCCAGCAGCCGGGACTCCGGGGAGCTGTTTTTT

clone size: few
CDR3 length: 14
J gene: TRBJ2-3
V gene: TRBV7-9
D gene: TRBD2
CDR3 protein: CASSASGRTDTQYF
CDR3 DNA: TGTGCCAGCAGCGCTAGCGGGAGGACAGATACGCAGTATTTT

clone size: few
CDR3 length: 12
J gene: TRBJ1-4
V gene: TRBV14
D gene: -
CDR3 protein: CASSHGNEKLFF
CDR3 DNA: TGTGCCAGCAGCCACGGGAATGAAAAACTGTTTTTT

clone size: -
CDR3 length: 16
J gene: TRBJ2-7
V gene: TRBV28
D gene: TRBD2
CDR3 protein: CASSASGTSGRVEQYF
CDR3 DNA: TGTGCCAGCAGCGCCTCCGGGACTAGCGGGAGAGTCGAGCAGTACTTC

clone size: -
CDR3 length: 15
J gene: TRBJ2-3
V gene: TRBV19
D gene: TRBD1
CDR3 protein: CASRTGEAPTDTQYF
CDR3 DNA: TGTGCCAGTCGGACAGGGGAGGCACCTACAGATACGCAGTATTTT

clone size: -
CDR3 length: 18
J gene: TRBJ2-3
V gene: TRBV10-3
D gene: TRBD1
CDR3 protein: CAISEVRPGQGITDTQYF
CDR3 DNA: TGTGCCATCAGTGAGGTCCGACCGGGACAGGGGATAACAGATACGCAGTATTTT

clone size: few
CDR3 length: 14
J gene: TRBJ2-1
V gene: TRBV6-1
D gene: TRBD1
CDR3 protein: CASVTGTAYNEQFF
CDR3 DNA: TGTGCCAGCGTAACCGGGACAGCCTACAATGAGCAGTTCTTC

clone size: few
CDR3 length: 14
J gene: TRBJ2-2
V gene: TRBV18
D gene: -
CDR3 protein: CASSPTENTGELFF
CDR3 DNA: TGTGCCAGCTCACCGACAGAGAACACCGGGGAGCTGTTTTTT

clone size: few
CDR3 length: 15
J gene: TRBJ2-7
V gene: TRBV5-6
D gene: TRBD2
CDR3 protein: CASSLLLAGGEEQYF
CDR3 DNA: TGTGCCAGCAGCTTGCTTCTAGCGGGGGGCGAGGAGCAGTACTTC

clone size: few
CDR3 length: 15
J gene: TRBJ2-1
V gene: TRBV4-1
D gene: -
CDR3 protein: CASSQRAVNNNEQFF
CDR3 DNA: TGCGCCAGCAGCCAGCGAGCGGTGAATAACAATGAGCAGTTCTTC

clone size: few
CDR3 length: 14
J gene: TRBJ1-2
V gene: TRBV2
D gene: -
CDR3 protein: CASSEIVGLYGYTF
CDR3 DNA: TGTGCCAGCAGTGAGATTGTGGGGCTCTATGGCTACACCTTC

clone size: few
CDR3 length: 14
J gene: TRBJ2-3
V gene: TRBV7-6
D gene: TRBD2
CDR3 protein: CASSFGLAADTQYF
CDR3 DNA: TGTGCCAGCAGCTTCGGACTAGCGGCCGATACGCAGTATTTT

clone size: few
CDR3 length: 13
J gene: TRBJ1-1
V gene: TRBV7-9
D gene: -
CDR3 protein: CASSLARGTEAFF
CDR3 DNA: TGTGCCAGCAGCTTAGCCCGGGGAACTGAAGCTTTCTTT

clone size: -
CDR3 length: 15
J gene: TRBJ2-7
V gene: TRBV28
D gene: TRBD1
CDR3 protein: CASSFTGETTYEQYF
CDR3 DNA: TGTGCCAGCAGTTTCACAGGGGAAACGACCTACGAGCAGTACTTC